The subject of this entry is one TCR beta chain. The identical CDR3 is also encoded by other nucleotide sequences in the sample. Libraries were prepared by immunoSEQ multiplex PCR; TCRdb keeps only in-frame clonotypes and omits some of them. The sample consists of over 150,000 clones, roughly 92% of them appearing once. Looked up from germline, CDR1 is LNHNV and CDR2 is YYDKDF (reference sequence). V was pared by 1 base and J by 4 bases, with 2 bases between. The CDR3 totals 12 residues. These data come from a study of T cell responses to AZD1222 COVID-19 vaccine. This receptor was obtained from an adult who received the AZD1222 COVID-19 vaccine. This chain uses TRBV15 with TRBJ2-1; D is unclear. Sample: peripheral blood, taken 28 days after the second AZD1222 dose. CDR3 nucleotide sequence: TGTGCCACCAGCAGAGGTTACAATGAGCAGTTCTTC. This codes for CATSRGYNEQFF.